The 30 T cell receptor beta chains presented below share a single source sample, sequenced in a study of blood T cell repertoires in COVID-19. Assay: immunoSEQ multiplex PCR; the TCRdb copy retains only in-frame clones and omits some. The table records 250,000 to 350,000 clones, around 87% of them present only once. The sample consisted of PBMCs or T cells enriched from blood (not recorded which). The source of these receptors is a woman in her 30s who had recovered from COVID-19.

This chain joins TRBV12-3 or TRBV12-4 and TRBJ2-1; 9 bases map to TRBD1. V trimming: 4 bases; J trimming: 9 bases; junction bases outside the gene matches: 4. CDR3 length equals 13 residues. The chain's CDR3 is CASSSQGAGEQFF. CDR3 DNA sequence: TGTGCCAGCAGTTCACAGGGGGCAGGTGAGCAGTTCTTC.

Notes on this clone: Other nucleotide sequences from this sample produce the same CDR3. The chain combines TRBV27 with TRBJ2-7; 8 bases are a match to TRBD2. This CDR3 contains 13 residues. With 2 bases clipped from V and 5 bases from J, the junction kept 2 bases outside the gene matches. From germline, CDR1 is MNHEY and CDR2 SMNVEV (reference sequence). The CDR3 loop is CASSLAGGNEQYF. The DNA for the CDR3 is TGTGCCAGCAGTTTAGCGGGGGGCAACGAGCAGTACTTC.

The chain couples TRBV5-6 to TRBJ1-4; D not certain. The CDR3 has 13 amino acids. Germline V CDR1 and CDR2: SGHDT, YYEEEE. Trimming pared 1 base from V and 8 bases from J, leaving 9 bases between. The CDR3 DNA sequence: TGTGCCAGCAGCTTGCGGGGTTCCGAAAAACTGTTTTTT. Translated: CASSLRGSEKLFF.

The V gene is TRBV27, the J gene TRBJ1-1; 10 nucleotides align to TRBD1. Per the germline V gene, CDR1 is MNHEY and CDR2 is SMNVEV (reference sequence). CDR3 length: 14 amino acids. V was clipped by 4 bases and J by 5 bases; unmatched bases: 4. For the CDR3, the DNA is TGTGCCAGCAGTTCGACAGGGGGCAGAACTGAAGCTTTCTTT. Protein product: CASSSTGGRTEAFF.

This clone appeared a single time. The V call is TRBV30, the J call TRBJ1-3; D gene ambiguous. Trimming shortened V by 5 bases and J by 4 bases, and 12 bases separated the two germline ends. Germline V CDR1 and CDR2: GTSNPN, SVGIG (reference sequence). The CDR3 is 13 residues long. The CDR3 sequence is CAWVTLVGNTIYF. The CDR3 DNA reads TGTGCCTGGGTGACACTCGTCGGAAACACCATATATTTT.

This chain connects TRBV6-5 to TRBJ2-3; D gene ambiguous. The CDR3 totals 14 residues. Trimming shortened V by 6 bases and J by 1 base, and 11 bases separated the two germline ends. The germline V gene encodes CDR1 MNHEY and CDR2 SVGAGI. DNA for the CDR3: TGTGCCAGCAGAAGACTCAGTCGCACAGATACGCAGTATTTT. It yields the protein CASRRLSRTDTQYF.

This chain uses TRBV6-5 with TRBJ1-2; TRBD1 might be the D (5 bases). The V gene lost 2 bases and the J gene lost 8 bases, with 12 bases spanning the gap. CDR3 size: 13 residues. Germline CDR1 and CDR2: MNHEY and SVGAGI. Here the CDR3 DNA reads TGTGCCAGCAGTTACAAACTGGGGGGAGGCTACACCTTC. Its protein product is CASSYKLGGGYTF.

The chain has TRBV5-5 and TRBJ2-7; 12 positions match TRBD2. This CDR3 has 15 amino acids. With V trimmed by 7 bases and J by 2 bases, 7 bases remained unmatched. CDR1 is SGHKS and CDR2 is YYEKEE in the germline V gene (reference sequence). The CDR3 loop reads CASGTTSGGTYEQYF. CDR3 sequence (DNA): TGTGCCAGCGGAACCACTAGCGGGGGGACCTACGAGCAGTACTTC.

The chain combines TRBV29-1 with TRBJ1-2; 7 nucleotides match TRBD1. Germline CDR1 SQVTM, CDR2 ANQGSEA. Trimming cost V 7 bases and J 2 bases; bases outside gene matches: 7. The CDR3 spans 13 residues. CDR3 sequence: CSGSRGINYGYTF. The CDR3 nucleotides read TGCAGCGGATCCAGGGGGATCAACTATGGCTACACCTTC.

The CDR3 DNA sequence: TGCAGTGTAGGGGTGGGAGATACGCAGTATTTT. Translating it yields CSVGVGDTQYF. The chain employs TRBV20-1 and TRBJ2-3; possible D gene TRBD1, 5 bases. Trimming removed 7 bases at V and 5 bases at J, with 10 bases between. Germline CDR1 reads DFQATT; CDR2 reads SNEGSKA (reference sequence). The CDR3 totals 11 residues.

In this sample, this clone turned up once. As DNA, the CDR3 is TGTGCCAGCAGCACGACTAGCGGGGTTACAGATACGCAGTATTTT. This gives the protein CASSTTSGVTDTQYF. V usage is TRBV11-3 and J usage is TRBJ2-3; 11 positions agree with TRBD2. Germline CDR1 is SGHNT and CDR2 is YENEEA. V shed 5 bases, J shed 3 bases, and the junction held 4 bases outside the gene matches. CDR3 length: 15 residues.

The gene calls are TRBV5-1 and TRBJ2-2; 7 bases fit TRBD1. CDR3 size: 15 residues. J gave up 3 bases and V 7 bases, and 9 bases lay outside the gene matches. CDR1 and CDR2 (germline): SGHRS, YFSETQ. This CDR3 is CASFGQAADTGELFF. In nucleotides, the CDR3 is TGCGCCAGCTTTGGACAGGCCGCCGACACCGGGGAGCTGTTTTTT.

The V call is TRBV5-3, the J call TRBJ1-5; no clear D gene. TRBV5-3 is an ORF, with its function uncertain. The CDR3 is 17 residues long. Trimming shortened V by 4 bases and J by 4 bases, and 21 bases separated the two germline ends. As DNA, the CDR3 is TGTGCCAGAAGCCAGCGGGGAGACCTAGCGCGGAATCAGCCCCAGCATTTT. Protein: CARSQRGDLARNQPQHF.

This CDR3 reads CASSLNVRDNEKLFF. CDR3 bases: TGTGCCAGCAGTTTAAACGTAAGAGATAATGAAAAACTGTTTTTT. This sequence joins TRBV27 and TRBJ1-4; no definite D call. The CDR3 spans 15 residues. Germline CDR1 and CDR2: MNHEY and SMNVEV (reference sequence). V was cut by 2 bases and J by 4 bases, with 11 bases left in between. The whole variable domain, filled in from reference TRBV27 and TRBJ1-4, reads EAQVTQNPRYLITVTGKKLTVTCSQNMNHEYMSWYRQDPGLGLRQIYYSMNVEVTDKGDVPEGYKVSRKEKRNFPLILESPSPNQTSLYFCASSLNVRDNEKLFFGSGTQLSVL.

The genes are TRBV19 and TRBJ1-1; TRBD1 aligns across 8 bases. V was pared by 4 bases and J by 5 bases, with 6 bases of the junction left unmatched. Germline loops: CDR1 LNHDA, CDR2 SQIVND (reference sequence). The CDR3 has 14 residues. Here the CDR3 reads CASSNQGAKTEAFF. CDR3 DNA: TGTGCCAGTAGTAATCAGGGGGCAAAAACTGAAGCTTTCTTT.

This clone was recorded once. CDR3 protein: CATSRQTGTSPLNEQFF. CDR3 coding DNA: TGTGCCACCAGCAGACAGACCGGGACTAGCCCCCTCAATGAGCAGTTCTTC. This chain links TRBV15 with TRBJ2-1; 9 nucleotides agree with TRBD2. The V segment lost 2 bases and the J segment 6 bases; nucleotides outside the gene matches: 11. Germline CDR1 LNHNV, CDR2 YYDKDF (reference sequence). This CDR3 comprises 17 residues.

The chain couples TRBV10-2 to TRBJ1-6; unclear D gene. This CDR3 contains 18 residues. V lost 4 bases, J lost 0 bases, and 16 bases lay in between. The germline V gene encodes CDR1 WSHSY and CDR2 SAAADI. In DNA form, the CDR3 reads TGCGCCAGCAGTGCTGTCCCAGCTAGGAGCTCCTATAATTCACCCCTCCACTTT. Its translation is CASSAVPARSSYNSPLHF.

This clone appeared once. V gene TRBV27 combines with J gene TRBJ1-3; maybe TRBD1 (5 bases). The CDR3 has 13 amino acids. The V gene's germline CDR1 is MNHEY and CDR2 SMNVEV (reference sequence). The ends were cut back, 9 bases at V and 0 bases at J, with 9 bases in the middle. Written as DNA, the CDR3 is TGTGCCAGTAGACAGCTCTCTGGAAACACCATATATTTT. Its translation: CASRQLSGNTIYF.

In its sample, this clone was seen once. J is TRBJ2-2 and V is TRBV5-4, with 7 bases aligning to TRBD1. The CDR3 consists of 15 residues. Germline CDR1 and CDR2: SGHNT and YYREEE (reference sequence). V shed 0 bases, J shed 5 bases, and the junction held 4 bases outside the gene matches. The CDR3 region is CASSLERGRTGELFF. The CDR3 DNA sequence: TGTGCCAGCAGCTTGGAGAGGGGGCGTACCGGGGAGCTGTTTTTT. Together with reference TRBV5-4 and TRBJ2-2, the CDR3 gives the full variable domain: ETGVTQSPTHLIKTRGQQVTLRCSSQSGHNTVSWYQQALGQGPQFIFQYYREEENGRGNFPPRFSGLQFPNYSSELNVNALELDDSALYLCASSLERGRTGELFFGEGSRLTVL.

V usage is TRBV5-6 and J usage is TRBJ1-1, with D tentatively TRBD1 (5 bases). The CDR3 covers 14 residues. Trimming cost V 0 bases and J 5 bases, with 11 bases left between them. Per the germline V gene, CDR1 is SGHDT and CDR2 is YYEEEE. CDR3 nucleotides: TGTGCCAGCAGCTTGGACCCAGGGAGGACTGAAGCTTTCTTT. It encodes CASSLDPGRTEAFF.

The V and J genes are TRBV15 and TRBJ2-7; possibly TRBD2 for D (6 bases). The germline V gene encodes CDR1 LNHNV and CDR2 YYDKDF (reference sequence). The CDR3 totals 23 residues. Trimming took off 1 base at V and 3 bases at J, with 37 bases between the two ends. The DNA of the CDR3 is TGTGCCACCAGCAGAGCGTTTTTGGGGCAGGTTTTTTCAAGTAGGGAGGCATTCTACGAGCAGTACTTC. It yields the protein CATSRAFLGQVFSSREAFYEQYF.

This clone was seen only once. The chain is built from TRBV6-2 or TRBV6-3 and TRBJ1-1; TRBD1 is a possible D gene (5 bases). In germline, CDR1 is MNHEY, CDR2 SVGEGT. The CDR3 is 14 residues long. V was shortened by 5 bases and J by 5 bases, with 15 bases between the two germline ends. The CDR3 region is CASSRDAQGTEAFF. CDR3 nucleotides: TGTGCCAGCAGTCGTGACGCGCAGGGAACTGAAGCTTTCTTT.

This clone was detected only once. The rearrangement links TRBV29-1 to TRBJ1-3, with unresolved D. Germline CDR1 and CDR2: SQVTM and ANQGSEA. The ends were cut back, 4 bases at V and 0 bases at J, with 13 bases in the middle. CDR3 size: 15 residues. In DNA, the CDR3 is TGCAGCGTTGCTGTAGGCGGAGACTCTGGAAACACCATATATTTT. It codes for CSVAVGGDSGNTIYF.

J is TRBJ1-5 and V is TRBV5-4, with 8 bases aligning to TRBD1. The V segment lost 0 bases and the J segment 7 bases; nucleotides outside the gene matches: 6. This CDR3 region has 15 residues. CDR1 SGHNT and CDR2 YYREEE come from the germline V gene (reference sequence). CDR3 sequence (DNA): TGTGCCAGCAGCTTGGATCCAGGGGGCGACCAGCCCCAGCATTTT. Encoded protein: CASSLDPGGDQPQHF.

This chain uses TRBV6-5 with TRBJ1-2, with D hard to call. With 3 bases removed from V and 7 bases from J, the gap between germline ends came to 6 bases. Germline values: CDR1 MNHEY, CDR2 SVGAGI. The CDR3 is 11 residues long. CDR3 nucleotide sequence: TGTGCCAGCAGTTATTATAGTGGCTACACCTTC. This sequence encodes CASSYYSGYTF.

This chain's CDR3 is CASSESSGGYTEAFF. The DNA of the CDR3 is TGTGCCAGCAGTGAATCGTCAGGGGGCTACACTGAAGCTTTCTTT. V gene TRBV25-1 combines with J gene TRBJ1-1, with TRBD1 matching over 8 bases. Germline V CDR1 and CDR2: MGHDK, SYGVNS. After removal of 1 base from V and 3 bases from J, the junction contained 4 bases not matched to a gene. CDR3 length equals 15 residues.

V gene TRBV4-3 combines with J gene TRBJ1-2; 7 bases line up with TRBD1. The V and J ends lost 0 bases and 1 base, in that order; junction bases with no gene match: 8. This CDR3 is 17 amino acids long. Germline V gene sequence: CDR1 LGHNA, CDR2 YSLEER. CDR3 amino acids: CASSQEALDRINYGYTF. DNA of the CDR3: TGCGCCAGCAGCCAAGAGGCCCTGGACAGGATTAACTATGGCTACACCTTC.

The count of this clone is one. The chain uses TRBV12-3 or TRBV12-4 and TRBJ2-7; TRBD1 is a possible D gene (5 bases). Between the trimmed V and J ends, which lost 9 bases and 4 bases, there was a span of 10 bases. The CDR3 is 11 residues long. The CDR3 nucleotides read TGTGCCAGTAAAGGGGCATACGAGCAGTACTTC. Encoded protein: CASKGAYEQYF.

There are a few counts of this clone. The chain uses TRBV5-6 and TRBJ2-1; 8 bases are shared with TRBD1. CDR1 and CDR2 from the germline V gene are SGHDT and YYEEEE. The ends lost 1 base at V and 1 base at J; junction bases unmatched: 1. This CDR3 is 15 amino acids long. In nucleotides, the CDR3 is TGTGCCAGCAGCTTGCGGGACAGGTCCTACAATGAGCAGTTCTTC. Residues: CASSLRDRSYNEQFF.

The CDR3 DNA sequence: TGTGCCACCAGCAGTGGGCGGGGTACGTTGATAGATGAGCAGTTCTTC. Translating it yields CATSSGRGTLIDEQFF. J is TRBJ2-1 and V is TRBV15; D possibly corresponds to TRBD2 (6 bases). The V end lost 3 bases, the J end lost 8 bases, and 20 bases lay between the germline ends. Per the germline V gene, CDR1 is LNHNV and CDR2 is YYDKDF (reference sequence). This CDR3 is built from 16 residues.